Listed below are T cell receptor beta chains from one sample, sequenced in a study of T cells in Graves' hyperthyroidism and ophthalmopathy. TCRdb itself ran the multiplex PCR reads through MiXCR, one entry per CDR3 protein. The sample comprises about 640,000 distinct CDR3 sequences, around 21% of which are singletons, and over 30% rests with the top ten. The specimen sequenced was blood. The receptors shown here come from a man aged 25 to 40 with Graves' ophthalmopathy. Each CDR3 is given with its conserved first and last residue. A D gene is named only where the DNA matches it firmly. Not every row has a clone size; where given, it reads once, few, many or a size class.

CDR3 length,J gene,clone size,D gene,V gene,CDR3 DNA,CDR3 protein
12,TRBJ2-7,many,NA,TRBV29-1,TGCAGCGTTGGTGGGGACACCTACGAGCAGTACTTC,CSVGGDTYEQYF
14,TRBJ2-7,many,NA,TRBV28,TGTGCCAGCAGCGGGGGATTGCTTACCTACGAGCAGTACTTC,CASSGGLLTYEQYF
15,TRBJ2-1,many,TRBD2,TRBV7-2,TGTGCCAGCAGCTTTCTAAGGGGAGGGCACAATGAGCAGTTCTTC,CASSFLRGGHNEQFF
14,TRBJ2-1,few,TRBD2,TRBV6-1,TGTGCCAGCAGGGGACTAGGGACTCTCGGGGAGCAGTTCTTC,CASRGLGTLGEQFF
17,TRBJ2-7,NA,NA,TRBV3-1,TGTGCCAGCAGCCACAGCGGGTTGTGGGGATCCTCCTACGAGCAGTACTTC,CASSHSGLWGSSYEQYF
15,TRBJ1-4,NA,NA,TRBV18,TGTGCCAGCTCACCCGCCTCGAGGACTAATGAAAAACTGTTTTTT,CASSPASRTNEKLFF
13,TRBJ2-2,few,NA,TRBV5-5,TGTGCCAGCAGCCTTCAAATGACCCGGGAGCTGTTTTTT,CASSLQMTRELFF
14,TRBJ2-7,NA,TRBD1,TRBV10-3,TGTGCCATCAGTGAGGGGACAGGGGTACACGAGCAGTACTTC,CAISEGTGVHEQYF
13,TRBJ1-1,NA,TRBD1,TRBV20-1,TGCAGTGCCCAGGGGGCGATTAACACTGAAGCTTCCTTT,CSAQGAINTEASF
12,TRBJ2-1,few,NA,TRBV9,TGTGCCAGCAGCGTAGCCCGGGGCGAGCAGTTCTTC,CASSVARGEQFF
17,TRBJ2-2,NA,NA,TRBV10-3,TGTGCCATCAGTGAAAGGTCGAAGGGGGCGAACACCGGGGAGCTGTTTTTT,CAISERSKGANTGELFF
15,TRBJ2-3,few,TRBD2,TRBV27,TGTGCCAGCAGTCCGAGCGGGAGCCTCGCAGATACGCAGTATTTT,CASSPSGSLADTQYF
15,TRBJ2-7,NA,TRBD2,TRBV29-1,TGCAGCGTTGAACTAGCGGGAGGGCCGCCCTACGAGCAGTACTTC,CSVELAGGPPYEQYF
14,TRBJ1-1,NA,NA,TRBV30,TGTGCCTGGAGTCCTCGGACACGATACACTGAAGCTTTCTTT,CAWSPRTRYTEAFF
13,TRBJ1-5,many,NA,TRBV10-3,TGTGCCATCAGCCCGGGGGTCAATCAGCCCCAGCATTTT,CAISPGVNQPQHF
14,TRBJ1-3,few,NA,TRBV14,TGTGCCAGCAGCCGGCGGACCTCTGGAAACACCATATATTTT,CASSRRTSGNTIYF